The 21 T cell receptor beta chains listed next were all sequenced from one sample in a study of T cells in Graves' hyperthyroidism and ophthalmopathy. RNA transcripts served as the template for amplifying TCR beta CDR3 regions. Researchers ran a first-round RT-PCR on the TCR CDR3 using the HTBI primer set. TCRdb re-derived calls from the multiplex PCR reads in MiXCR, one entry per CDR3 protein. The table lists 700,000 or so distinct CDR3 sequences, about 16% of them singletons. Input material: blood. Every receptor here comes from a man in his late teens or twenties with Graves' hyperthyroidism.

A note on this clonotype: Sequence at one end of the junction differs from germline and may be a read error. The V gene is TRBV2, the J gene TRBJ2-1; 8 nucleotides align to TRBD2. Germline CDR1 is SNHLY and CDR2 is FYNNEI. The CDR3 sequence is 14 residues long. The CDR3 loop is CASKPGLEVAEQLF. CDR3 in DNA: TGTGCCAGCAAACCGGGACTAGAGGTCGCTGAGCAGCTCTTC.

The chain carries TRBV28 and TRBJ2-5; 12 positions match TRBD2. The junction had 10 bases not matched to a gene; V was cut back by 6 bases and J by 5 bases. CDR1 MDHEN and CDR2 SYDVKM come from the germline V gene. CDR3 size: 16 residues. The CDR3 coding sequence is TGTGCCAGCAGAGGACTAGCGGGAAGAAGTCGCGAGACCCAGTACTTC. Amino acid sequence: CASRGLAGRSRETQYF. Together with reference TRBV28 and TRBJ2-5, the CDR3 gives the full variable domain: DVKVTQSSRYLVKRTGEKVFLECVQDMDHENMFWYRQDPGLGLRLIYFSYDVKMKEKGDIPEGYSVSREKKERFSLILESASTNQTSMYLCASRGLAGRSRETQYFGPGTRLLVL.

This clonotype occurred a few times. The V call is TRBV6-5, the J call TRBJ2-3; D is possibly TRBD2 (6 bases). CDR1 is MNHEY, CDR2 SVGAGI, per germline. The CDR3 extends over 15 amino acids. V lost 2 bases to trimming and J lost 0 bases, with 9 bases between them. The DNA of the CDR3 is TGTGCCAGCAGTTACCTCGGGGGTAGCACAGATACGCAGTATTTT. This gives the protein CASSYLGGSTDTQYF.

J is TRBJ2-1 and V is TRBV7-3; 10 bases align to TRBD2. Trimming removed 0 bases from V and 8 bases from J; junction bases left unmatched: 4. Germline loops: CDR1 SGHTA, CDR2 FQGTGA. The CDR3 totals 15 residues. The CDR3 coding sequence is TGTGCCAGCAGCTTAACACTAGCGGGAATGGATGAGCAGTTCTTC. Translated: CASSLTLAGMDEQFF.

The rearrangement joins TRBV7-3 to TRBJ2-1, with 9 bases that match TRBD2. V lost 11 bases to trimming and J lost 7 bases; unmatched junction nucleotides: 18. The CDR3 has 16 residues. Germline V gene lookup returns CDR1 SGHTA and CDR2 FQGTGA. The DNA for the CDR3 is TGTGCCCTAGGCCTAGCGGGAATCCTCGTAGATAATGAGCAGTTCTTC. Amino acids: CALGLAGILVDNEQFF.

Only a few counts were recorded for this clonotype. The chain uses TRBV4-1 and TRBJ2-1, with 8 bases identical to TRBD2. The CDR3 covers 17 residues. Germline lookup yields CDR1 MGHRA and CDR2 YSYEKL. V trimming: 3 bases; J trimming: 4 bases; junction bases outside the gene matches: 11. CDR3 residues: CASSHAKEREPYNEQFF. In nucleotides, the CDR3 is TGCGCCAGCAGCCATGCAAAAGAGCGGGAGCCATACAATGAGCAGTTCTTC.

This clonotype was seen many times. The chain couples TRBV28 to TRBJ2-4, with a possible D match to TRBD1 (7 bases). The CDR3 runs 16 residues. V lost 4 bases and J lost 7, with 20 bases in between. Germline V gives CDR1 MDHEN, CDR2 SYDVKM. CDR3 DNA sequence: TGTGCCAGCAGTTACCCCCCGCGGGACAGAGTGAACATTCAGTACTTC. This codes for CASSYPPRDRVNIQYF.

This clonotype was counted at least ten times. V is TRBV11-2 and J is TRBJ2-5; no firm D call. The CDR3 runs to 12 residues. In germline, CDR1 is SGHAT, CDR2 FQNNGV. The V end lost 3 bases, the J end lost 4 bases, and 6 bases lay between the germline ends. The CDR3 reads CASSFARETQYF. In DNA, the CDR3 is TGTGCCAGCAGCTTCGCAAGAGAGACCCAGTACTTC.

This clonotype was seen many times. J is TRBJ2-5 and V is TRBV20-1; tentative D call: TRBD1 (5 bases). V was trimmed by 3 bases and J by 5 bases, leaving 25 bases between them. The CDR3 runs 17 residues. Germline assignment: CDR1 DFQATT and CDR2 SNEGSKA (reference sequence). Here the CDR3 DNA reads TGCAGTGCTAGGAAATCTAGGGGCCGTTTAAGGGTGGAGACCCAGTACTTC. Translated, it gives CSARKSRGRLRVETQYF.

This clonotype was detected many times. A read error may produce the germline difference seen at one junction end. This chain connects TRBV27 to TRBJ1-1; a possible D gene is TRBD1 (6 bases). CDR3 length: 14 residues. Germline V lookup: CDR1 MNHEY, CDR2 SMNVEV (reference sequence). The CDR3 region has the DNA TGTGCCACCAGTCTTCTGGGGGCGGACACTGAAGCTTTCTTT. Translated: CATSLLGADTEAFF.

This clonotype was counted many times. The J gene is TRBJ2-7, the V gene TRBV12-3 or TRBV12-4; 12 bases agree with TRBD2. CDR3 size: 16 residues. V lost 6 bases to trimming and J lost 5 bases; unmatched junction nucleotides: 11. The CDR3 sequence: CASSRTSGTWGDEQYF. The CDR3 DNA is TGTGCCAGCAGCAGGACTAGCGGGACTTGGGGCGACGAGCAGTACTTC.

This clonotype was observed a handful of times. The chain recombines TRBV7-2 with TRBJ2-1; no reliable D call. Trimming cost V 5 bases and J 8 bases, with 19 bases left between them. In germline, CDR1 is SGHTA, CDR2 FQGNSA. The CDR3 covers 15 residues. CDR3 sequence (DNA): TGTGCCAGCAGCACATCCCCGGGCGGAAGCCATGAGCAGTTCTTC. This gives the protein CASSTSPGGSHEQFF.

This clonotype was counted a few times. The V and J genes are TRBV12-3 or TRBV12-4 and TRBJ1-4; D not certain. The CDR3 length is 16 residues. V was clipped by 10 bases and J by 0 bases, with 18 bases between them. The CDR3 DNA reads as TGTGCCACAGACTCTGACCGGACGGCAACTAATGAAAAACTGTTTTTT. This codes for CATDSDRTATNEKLFF.

The gene calls are TRBV9 and TRBJ2-1; 7 nucleotides align to TRBD1. From germline, CDR1 is SGDLS and CDR2 YYNGEE. Trimming cost V 3 bases and J 10 bases; bases outside gene matches: 7. The CDR3 totals 13 residues. CDR3 coding DNA: TGTGCCAGCAGCGCCCGACAGGGTTTGGAGCAGTTCTTC. Translation: CASSARQGLEQFF.

This clonotype was recorded at least ten times. The chain couples TRBV28 to TRBJ2-3, with D possibly called TRBD1 or TRBD2 (5 bases each). CDR3 length: 14 residues. With 5 bases removed from V and 4 bases from J, the gap between germline ends came to 13 bases. The V gene's germline CDR1 is MDHEN and CDR2 SYDVKM. The CDR3 spells CASSAVGVADTQYF. The CDR3 DNA sequence: TGTGCCAGCAGTGCCGTGGGGGTAGCAGATACGCAGTATTTT.

This clonotype came up a few times. The rearrangement joins TRBV12-5 to TRBJ1-5; the match to TRBD1 covers 7 bases. Looked up from germline, CDR1 is LGHNT and CDR2 is FRNRAP. The CDR3 consists of 13 residues. V was pared by 2 bases and J by 8 bases, with 3 bases of the junction left unmatched. The DNA for the CDR3 is TGTGCTAGTGGTTTGAACAGGGGTGAGCCCCAGCATTTT. Translated, it gives CASGLNRGEPQHF.

This clonotype was counted between two and nine times. The V and J genes are TRBV7-6 and TRBJ1-5; no firm D call. CDR1 and CDR2 (germline): SGHVS, FNYEAQ. V was trimmed by 9 bases and J by 8 bases, leaving 5 bases between them. The CDR3 consists of 9 residues. The CDR3 nucleotides read TGTGCCAGGGGGAAGCCCCAGCATTTT. As protein: CARGKPQHF.

This clonotype has just a few counts. The chain links TRBV6-4 to TRBJ2-7; 8 positions match TRBD2. Germline V lookup: CDR1 MRHNA, CDR2 SNTAGT. The CDR3 is made up of 14 amino acids. After removal of 4 bases from V and 6 bases from J, the junction contained 8 bases not matched to a gene. In DNA, the CDR3 is TGTGCCAGCAGTGCTCCGGGACTAGTTCGCGAGCAGTACTTC. This encodes CASSAPGLVREQYF.

The chain couples TRBV6-2 or TRBV6-3 to TRBJ2-3; D might be TRBD1 (6 bases). Trimming left V 10 bases short and J 4 bases short, with 15 bases between. The CDR3 contains 13 residues. The V gene's germline CDR1 is MNHEY and CDR2 SVGEGT. As DNA, the CDR3 is TGTGCCACCACAACCAGGGGCCCAGATACGCAGTATTTT. This gives the protein CATTTRGPDTQYF.

This clonotype has only a few counts. The V call is TRBV30, the J call TRBJ2-4, with D hard to call. The CDR3 totals 12 residues. Germline assignment: CDR1 GTSNPN and CDR2 SVGIG (reference sequence). V lost 3 bases to trimming and J lost 2 bases, with 5 bases between them. The CDR3 is CAWSSTKNIQYF. The CDR3 DNA is TGTGCCTGGAGCTCGACCAAAAACATTCAGTACTTC.

This clonotype was found a few times. The chain links TRBV3-1 to TRBJ2-7; no reliable D call. The CDR3 has 14 amino acids. Trimming removed 1 base at V and 4 bases at J, with 11 bases between. The germline V gene encodes CDR1 LGHDT and CDR2 YNNKEL (reference sequence). Written as DNA, the CDR3 is TGTGCCAGCAGCCAAGCAAGGACGACATACGAGCAGTACTTC. Translating it yields CASSQARTTYEQYF.